The 9 T cell receptor beta chains in this list originate from one sample, sequenced in a study of beta chain features in type 1 diabetes. General study points: Shorter TCRB CDR3s, moderately but significantly so, marked every one of the four CD4+ subsets in Type 1 diabetes patients.

Their specific antigens are unknown. Reverse transcribing all isolated RNA meant expressed TCRB transcripts were sequenced. Clones were sequenced by immunoSEQ multiplex PCR, and TCRdb holds only the in-frame ones, with some missing. The profile shows over 600,000 clones, around 11% of them singletons. Sequencing input: naive CD4+ T cells from blood. Receptor source: a young man with type 1 diabetes.

This clone was observed a few times. This chain connects TRBV4-3 to TRBJ2-1; a weak D match, TRBD2 (6 bases). This CDR3 is built from 16 residues. V gave up 4 bases and J gave up 3 bases, with 16 bases separating them. Germline V CDR1 and CDR2: LGHNA, YSLEER. The CDR3 DNA reads as TGCGCCAGCAGCCTGGGCAGCGGGTTACTCTACAATGAGCAGTTCTTC. It codes for CASSLGSGLLYNEQFF.

The chain joins TRBV29-1 to TRBJ1-2; 11 bases align to TRBD1. CDR1 and CDR2 from the germline V gene are SQVTM and ANQGSEA. The junction had 2 bases not matched to a gene; V was cut back by 0 bases and J by 5 bases. CDR3 length: 14 amino acids. CDR3 in DNA: TGCAGCGTTGAAGATGGACAGGGGGCTTATGGCTACACCTTC. Its protein is CSVEDGQGAYGYTF.

This clone was counted between two and nine times. The chain combines TRBV27 with TRBJ2-1, with D perhaps matching TRBD2 (5 bases). CDR3 length: 14 residues. Trimming took off 6 bases at V and 0 bases at J, with 9 bases between the two ends. From germline, CDR1 is MNHEY and CDR2 SMNVEV (reference sequence). The DNA of the CDR3 is TGTGCCAGCAGGAAAGCGGACTCCTACAATGAGCAGTTCTTC. As protein: CASRKADSYNEQFF.

V and J are TRBV4-3 and TRBJ1-2; D call uncertain. The CDR3 length is 15 residues. Germline CDR1 is LGHNA and CDR2 is YSLEER. The ends were cut back, 0 bases at V and 5 bases at J, with 13 bases in the middle. The CDR3 DNA reads TGCGCCAGCAGCCAAGATGGTTTCATGGGGTATGGCTACACCTTC. Translated, it gives CASSQDGFMGYGYTF.

This clone was counted between two and nine times. This chain links TRBV7-9 with TRBJ1-6; D not resolved. This CDR3 comprises 16 residues. Germline loops: CDR1 SEHNR, CDR2 FQNEAQ (reference sequence). Trimming shortened V by 1 base and J by 9 bases, and 16 bases separated the two germline ends. The CDR3 loop is CASSLVGSKLSSPLHF. The CDR3 DNA reads as TGTGCCAGCAGCTTAGTCGGATCCAAGTTGAGTTCACCCCTCCACTTT.

This clone was picked up a small number of times. The genes are TRBV4-3 and TRBJ2-3; 9 positions agree with TRBD2. This CDR3 has 17 residues. CDR1 is LGHNA, CDR2 YSLEER, per germline. V gave up 1 base and J gave up 5 bases; unmatched junction bases: 10. This CDR3 reads CASSQGPGRGGRDTQYF. The CDR3, as DNA: TGCGCCAGCAGCCAAGGTCCAGGGCGGGGGGGCAGAGATACGCAGTATTTT.

The chain uses TRBV16 and TRBJ2-1; a weak D match, TRBD2 (5 bases). CDR1 is KGHSY, CDR2 FQNENV, per germline. Trimming stripped 0 bases from V and 9 bases from J, with 6 bases between. The CDR3 has 12 amino acids. The CDR3 protein is CASSQSGSEQFF. The DNA for the CDR3 is TGTGCCAGCAGCCAATCTGGGAGTGAGCAGTTCTTC.

The sample holds a few counts of this clone. This chain joins TRBV6-5 and TRBJ2-7, with a possible D match to TRBD1 (6 bases). The CDR3 consists of 14 residues. V dropped 6 bases and J dropped 2 bases, with 14 bases sitting between them. The germline gives CDR1 MNHEY, CDR2 SVGAGI. CDR3 nucleotide sequence: TGTGCCAGCAGGGCTACAGGGTCCACCTACGAGCAGTACTTC. Translating it yields CASRATGSTYEQYF.

The rearrangement links TRBV10-3 to TRBJ1-6; 7 bases agree with TRBD1. This CDR3 has 15 residues. CDR1 is ENHRY and CDR2 is SYGVKD in the germline V gene. With 6 bases clipped from V and 1 base from J, the junction kept 3 bases outside the gene matches. The CDR3 DNA is TGTGCCATCAGGACAGGGACGTCCTATAATTCACCCCTCCACTTT. This sequence encodes CAIRTGTSYNSPLHF.